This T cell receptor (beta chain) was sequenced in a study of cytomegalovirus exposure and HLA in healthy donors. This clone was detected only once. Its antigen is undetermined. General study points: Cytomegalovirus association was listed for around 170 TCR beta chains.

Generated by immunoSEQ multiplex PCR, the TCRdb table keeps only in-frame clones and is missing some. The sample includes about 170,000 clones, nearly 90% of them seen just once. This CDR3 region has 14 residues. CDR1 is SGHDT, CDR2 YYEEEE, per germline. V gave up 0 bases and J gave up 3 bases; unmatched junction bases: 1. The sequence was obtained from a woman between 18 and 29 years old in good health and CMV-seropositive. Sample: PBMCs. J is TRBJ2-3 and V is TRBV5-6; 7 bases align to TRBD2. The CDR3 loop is CASSLELATDTQYF. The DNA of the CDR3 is TGTGCCAGCAGCTTGGAACTAGCGACAGATACGCAGTATTTT.